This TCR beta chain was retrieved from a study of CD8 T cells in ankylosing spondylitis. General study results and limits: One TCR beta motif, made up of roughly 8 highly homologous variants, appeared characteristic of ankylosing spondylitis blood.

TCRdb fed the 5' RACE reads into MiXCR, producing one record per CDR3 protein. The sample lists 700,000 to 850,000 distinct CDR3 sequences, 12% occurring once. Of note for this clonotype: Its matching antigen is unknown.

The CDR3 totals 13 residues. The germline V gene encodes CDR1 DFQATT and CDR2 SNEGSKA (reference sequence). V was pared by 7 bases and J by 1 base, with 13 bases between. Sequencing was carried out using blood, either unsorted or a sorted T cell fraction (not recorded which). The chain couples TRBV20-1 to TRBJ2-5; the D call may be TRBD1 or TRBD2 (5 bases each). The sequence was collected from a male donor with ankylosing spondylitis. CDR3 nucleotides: TGCAGTGTCTCGGGACCTTCCCAAGAGACCCAGTACTTC. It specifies CSVSGPSQETQYF.